This T cell receptor beta chain was obtained from a study of siplizumab effects on memory and regulatory T cells. Broader study findings: There were only a minor fraction of alloreactive clones that mapped to unstimulated subsets. Proliferating siplizumab-cultured Tregs lacked confirmed suppressive function.

V was shortened by 0 bases and J by 10 bases, with 16 bases between the two germline ends. This CDR3 comprises 14 residues. The germline V gene encodes CDR1 SGDLS and CDR2 YYNGEE. Roughly 100,000 TCR templates per sample were assayed. Assay: immunoSEQ multiplex PCR; the TCRdb copy retains only in-frame clones and omits some. The sample lists 90,000 to 120,000 clones; about 91% were seen once. Concerning this clone: The antigen is undetermined.

The source of this sequence is a human donor in good health. The sequencing sample was made of Tregs sorted from blood. The genes are TRBV9 and TRBJ1-1; no clear D gene. Here the CDR3 reads CASSVDLDPELAFF. CDR3 nucleotide sequence: TGTGCCAGCAGCGTAGACTTAGACCCCGAGTTAGCTTTCTTT.